Below, 19 T cell receptor beta chains from the same sample are listed, as sequenced in a study of early T cells in non-severe SARS-CoV-2 infection. TCRdb processed the 5' RACE reads anew with MiXCR; each CDR3 protein has one entry. In the table there are some 80,000 distinct CDR3 sequences, approximately 13% of which are singletons. Sequencing input: whole blood. The receptor source for this set is an adult who was a healthcare worker with PCR-confirmed SARS-CoV-2 infection or an uninfected control (not recorded which).

This clonotype was observed a handful of times. The rearrangement joins TRBV7-6 to TRBJ1-2; TRBD1 matches at 10 bases. Per the germline V gene, CDR1 is SGHVS and CDR2 is FNYEAQ. There are 14 residues in the CDR3. The junction had 7 bases not matched to a gene; V was cut back by 5 bases and J by 7 bases. Written as DNA, the CDR3 is TGTGCCAGCAGCCCCGGACAGGGGGGAGCTGGCTACACCTTC. It specifies CASSPGQGGAGYTF.

This clonotype was recorded a few times. This chain connects TRBV7-8 to TRBJ2-7; D possibly corresponds to TRBD1 (6 bases). The germline CDR1 and CDR2 sequences are SGHVS and FQNEAQ. V was trimmed by 1 base and J by 7 bases, leaving 23 bases between them. The CDR3 has 17 amino acids. The DNA of the CDR3 is TGTGCCAGCAGCTTAGTGCGTTTGAGGCAGGGGCCCGAGGAGCAGTACTTC. Its protein product is CASSLVRLRQGPEEQYF.

In this sample, this clonotype turned up many times. This chain connects TRBV29-1 to TRBJ2-7, with D tentatively TRBD1 (5 bases). Germline V gene lookup returns CDR1 SQVTM and CDR2 ANQGSEA. The CDR3 is 13 amino acids. With 7 bases removed from V and 0 bases from J, the gap between germline ends came to 13 bases. CDR3 coding DNA: TGCAGCGCCAAAGGGGTTGCCTCCTACGAGCAGTACTTC. Its translation: CSAKGVASYEQYF.

The chain uses TRBV9 and TRBJ2-1, with a possible D match to TRBD1 (7 bases). The CDR3 is made up of 17 amino acids. Germline V gene lookup returns CDR1 SGDLS and CDR2 YYNGEE. The V end lost 5 bases, the J end lost 0 bases, and 18 bases lay between the germline ends. This chain's CDR3 is CASSARGGTVSYNEQFF. The DNA for the CDR3 is TGTGCCAGCAGTGCCCGAGGCGGGACAGTCTCCTACAATGAGCAGTTCTTC.

This clonotype has ten or more counts. V gene TRBV7-9 combines with J gene TRBJ2-3; 9 nucleotides align to TRBD2. The CDR3 is 18 residues long. V was pared by 1 base and J by 8 bases, with 16 bases of the junction left unmatched. Germline lookup yields CDR1 SEHNR and CDR2 FQNEAQ (reference sequence). The CDR3 protein is CASSLEFALGTSKATQYF. The CDR3 region has the DNA TGTGCCAGCAGCTTAGAATTCGCTCTCGGGACTAGCAAGGCTACGCAGTATTTT.

This clonotype has more than one count but fewer than ten. V gene TRBV20-1 combines with J gene TRBJ1-1, with D tentatively TRBD1 (5 bases). Trimming took off 6 bases at V and 3 bases at J, with 8 bases between the two ends. Germline-derived CDR1 and CDR2 are DFQATT and SNEGSKA (reference sequence). This CDR3 has 11 residues. CDR3 sequence: CSAVGDTEAFF. CDR3 coding DNA: TGCAGTGCGGTAGGGGACACTGAAGCTTTCTTT.

This clonotype has ten or more counts. The chain employs TRBV5-5 and TRBJ1-4, with D maybe TRBD1 (6 bases). Germline CDR1 reads SGHKS; CDR2 reads YYEKEE (reference sequence). This CDR3 is built from 15 residues. V was pared by 2 bases and J by 0 bases, with 8 bases between. The CDR3: CASSFGQTTNEKLFF. CDR3 in DNA: TGTGCCAGCAGCTTCGGACAGACAACTAATGAAAAACTGTTTTTT.

This clonotype has more than one count but fewer than ten. The V call is TRBV6-5, the J call TRBJ2-1, with a weak D call TRBD1 (5 bases). V was cut by 5 bases and J by 12 bases, with 11 bases left in between. The CDR3 spans 11 residues. Per germline, CDR1 MNHEY and CDR2 SVGAGI. The CDR3 reads CASSDRNRQFF. The CDR3 bases are TGTGCCAGCAGTGACAGAAATCGGCAGTTCTTC.

This clonotype was seen only a few times. The V gene is TRBV7-9, the J gene TRBJ2-1, with 12 nucleotides matching TRBD1. V dropped 5 bases and J dropped 5; count of bases not matched to a gene: 10. This CDR3 has 17 amino acids. The germline CDR1 and CDR2 sequences are SEHNR and FQNEAQ (reference sequence). The CDR3 here is CASSRAQGQGAHNEQFF. The CDR3 coding sequence is TGTGCCAGCAGCCGCGCACAGGGACAGGGGGCACACAATGAGCAGTTCTTC.

The chain joins TRBV6-2 or TRBV6-3 to TRBJ2-5; 10 bases are shared with TRBD2. The CDR3 covers 15 residues. Trimming at V came to 6 bases and at J to 4 bases, leaving 8 bases not matched to a gene. Germline CDR1 and CDR2: MNHEY and SVGEGT. CDR3 in DNA: TGTGCCAGCAGAGACACCCGGACTAGCGGAGAGACCCAGTACTTC. Translation: CASRDTRTSGETQYF.

The chain is built from TRBV7-2 and TRBJ1-2, with unresolved D. The CDR3 runs to 13 residues. Germline CDR1 SGHTA, CDR2 FQGNSA. V dropped 3 bases and J dropped 2 bases, with 7 bases sitting between them. CDR3: CASSFSQNYGYTF. The CDR3 DNA sequence: TGTGCCAGCAGCTTTAGTCAAAACTATGGCTACACCTTC.

This clonotype has at least ten counts. This chain connects TRBV11-2 to TRBJ1-1, with D unclear. This CDR3 has 15 amino acids. Trimming removed 0 bases from V and 1 base from J, with 9 bases in between. From germline, CDR1 is SGHAT and CDR2 FQNNGV. CDR3 amino acids: CASSLDGRPNTEAFF. The CDR3 DNA reads TGTGCCAGCAGCTTAGACGGCAGACCGAACACTGAAGCTTTCTTT.

This clonotype was picked up many times. The chain employs TRBV11-2 and TRBJ2-2; 8 positions agree with TRBD2. The CDR3 runs 16 residues. Trimming took 3 bases from V and 1 from J; bases not matched to a gene: 4. The germline V gene encodes CDR1 SGHAT and CDR2 FQNNGV. The CDR3 loop is CASSFGGVRNTGELFF. The CDR3 DNA reads as TGTGCCAGCAGCTTCGGGGGGGTCAGGAACACCGGGGAGCTGTTTTTT.

The chain uses TRBV6-5 and TRBJ2-1, with a tentative D call TRBD2 (5 bases). This CDR3 has 14 residues. V was cut by 6 bases and J by 3 bases, with 12 bases left in between. Germline CDR1 reads MNHEY; CDR2 reads SVGAGI. In nucleotides, the CDR3 is TGTGCCAGCAGGGGTGTGGGAGACTACAATGAGCAGTTCTTC. Translation gives CASRGVGDYNEQFF.

J is TRBJ2-7 and V is TRBV21-1; no DNA check was done on the table's D call, TRBD1. TRBV21-1 is classified as a pseudogene. This CDR3 comprises 13 residues. CDR3 loop: CASSIEGGHEQYF. CDR3 bases: TGTGCCAGCAGCATCGAGGGGGGCCACGAGCAGTACTTC.

In its sample, this clonotype was seen a few times. The chain uses TRBV9 and TRBJ2-1; 10 bases are shared with TRBD1. This CDR3 contains 16 residues. V gave up 1 base and J gave up 6 bases; unmatched junction bases: 7. CDR1 and CDR2 (germline): SGDLS, YYNGEE. The CDR3 loop is CASSVTDRGLSNEQFF. DNA of the CDR3: TGTGCCAGCAGCGTAACTGACAGGGGGCTGAGCAATGAGCAGTTCTTC.

The J gene is TRBJ2-5, the V gene TRBV7-2; possibly TRBD2 for D (5 bases). The CDR3 has 13 residues. Germline V lookup: CDR1 SGHTA, CDR2 FQGNSA. Trimming removed 5 bases at V and 11 bases at J, with 18 bases between. CDR3 loop: CASSQPTATGQYF. Here the CDR3 DNA reads TGTGCCAGCAGCCAACCGACCGCAACGGGACAGTACTTC.

This clonotype has at least ten counts. The chain is built from TRBV20-1 and TRBJ1-6; tentative D call: TRBD1 (5 bases). Trimming took off 2 bases at V and 6 bases at J, with 11 bases between the two ends. Germline lookup yields CDR1 DFQATT and CDR2 SNEGSKA (reference sequence). The CDR3 sequence is 14 residues long. This chain's CDR3 is CSARSRGLNSPLHF. The CDR3 DNA is TGCAGTGCTAGAAGCCGGGGCCTTAATTCACCCCTCCACTTT.

This clonotype was detected many times. The rearrangement uses TRBV11-2 and TRBJ1-2; maybe TRBD1 (6 bases). CDR3 size: 12 residues. The germline V gene encodes CDR1 SGHAT and CDR2 FQNNGV. V was shortened by 5 bases and J by 5 bases, with 9 bases between the two germline ends. The CDR3 spells CASSIGQYGYTF. As DNA, the CDR3 is TGTGCCAGCAGCATAGGACAGTATGGCTACACCTTC.